A single sample is the source of the 10 T cell receptor beta chains below, sequenced in a study of technical replicates of blood from four donors. Libraries were prepared by immunoSEQ multiplex PCR; TCRdb keeps only in-frame clonotypes and omits some of them. This repertoire shows some 74,000 clones, 75% to 90% found once; its top ten account for roughly 0.41%. The sequencing input was T cells isolated from PBMCs. All receptors come from a human donor in good health.

V and J are TRBV27 and TRBJ2-1, with a weak D call TRBD2 (5 bases). Trimming stripped 5 bases from V and 3 bases from J, with 14 bases between. CDR1 is MNHEY, CDR2 SMNVEV, per germline (reference sequence). This CDR3 is built from 15 residues. This CDR3 is CASSPLAALYNEQFF. CDR3 nucleotide sequence: TGTGCCAGCAGTCCGCTAGCTGCCCTCTACAATGAGCAGTTCTTC.

The rearrangement uses TRBV30 and TRBJ2-7; 11 nucleotides agree with TRBD1. Germline trimming cut 7 bases from V and 3 bases from J; bases unmatched to any gene: 5. The CDR3 sequence is 13 residues long. CDR1 GTSNPN and CDR2 SVGIG come from the germline V gene (reference sequence). The CDR3 bases are TGTGCCTCTACGGGACAGGGGGTCTACGAGCAGTACTTC. It specifies CASTGQGVYEQYF. The full variable domain, in which reference TRBV30 and TRBJ2-7 provide the parts outside the CDR3, is SQTIHQWPATLVQPVGSPLSLECTVEGTSNPNLYWYRQAAGRGLQLLFYSVGIGQISSEVPQNLSASRPQDRQFILSSKKLLLSDSGFYLCASTGQGVYEQYFGPGTRLTVT.

The chain carries TRBV19 and TRBJ1-5, with 8 bases fitting TRBD1. The CDR3 runs to 16 residues. V was clipped by 1 base and J by 6 bases; unmatched bases: 8. CDR1 LNHDA and CDR2 SQIVND come from the germline V gene (reference sequence). The CDR3 DNA follows: TGTGCCAGTAGTATAGTTTACGGACAGGGCGGTCAGCCCCAGCATTTT. This translates into CASSIVYGQGGQPQHF.

CDR3: CASSDDRGANYGYTF. The CDR3 nucleotides are TGTGCCAGCAGTGATGACAGGGGAGCTAACTATGGCTACACCTTC. The J gene is TRBJ1-2, the V gene TRBV2; TRBD1 aligns across 8 bases. Germline V gene sequence: CDR1 SNHLY, CDR2 FYNNEI. This CDR3 spans 15 amino acids. The trim removed 3 bases at V and 0 bases at J, leaving 3 bases unmatched.

The chain links TRBV9 to TRBJ2-3; 7 positions agree with TRBD2. The CDR3 covers 20 residues. The V gene's germline CDR1 is SGDLS and CDR2 YYNGEE. With V trimmed by 4 bases and J by 5 bases, 25 bases remained unmatched. This CDR3 is CASSPRPYSALALEEDTQYF. The CDR3 DNA is TGTGCCAGCAGCCCACGACCCTATTCCGCACTAGCGTTAGAGGAAGATACGCAGTATTTT.

The rearrangement joins TRBV7-3 to TRBJ2-5; the D is unclear. CDR1 SGHTA and CDR2 FQGTGA come from the germline V gene. Trimming cost V 5 bases and J 1 base, with 8 bases left between them. The CDR3 has 13 amino acids. The DNA for the CDR3 is TGTGCCAGCAGCCCCCAATTCCAAGAGACCCAGTACTTC. Its protein is CASSPQFQETQYF.

The rearrangement links TRBV10-2 to TRBJ2-3; TRBD1 matches 9 bases. Germline loops: CDR1 WSHSY, CDR2 SAAADI. CDR3 size: 16 residues. V lost 1 base to trimming and J lost 4 bases; unmatched junction nucleotides: 6. In DNA, the CDR3 is TGCGCCAGCAGTGAGTTCCGGGACAGGGTACCAGATACGCAGTATTTT. Its translation is CASSEFRDRVPDTQYF.

The V and J genes are TRBV18 and TRBJ2-1; 9 nucleotides agree with TRBD1. The CDR3 is made up of 16 amino acids. Unmatched junction bases numbered 4, after V lost 3 bases and J lost 1 base. Germline CDR1 reads KGHSH; CDR2 reads LQKENI. Here the CDR3 DNA reads TGTGCCAGCTCACCGACACAGGGGGCGTCCTACAATGAGCAGTTCTTC. Its protein is CASSPTQGASYNEQFF.

The chain links TRBV2 to TRBJ2-7; D is uncertain. The CDR3 loop spans 13 amino acids. The germline gives CDR1 SNHLY, CDR2 FYNNEI. V was pared by 1 base and J by 2 bases, with 6 bases between. CDR3 residues: CASSEVGAYEQYF. In DNA form, the CDR3 reads TGTGCCAGCAGTGAAGTTGGAGCCTACGAGCAGTACTTC.

CDR3 loop: CASRSTGSSNGYTF. DNA for the CDR3: TGTGCCAGCAGGTCGACAGGTAGTTCCAATGGCTACACCTTC. The V and J genes are TRBV6-1 and TRBJ1-2, with TRBD1 as a possible D gene (6 bases). The CDR3 extends over 14 amino acids. Per germline, CDR1 MNHNS and CDR2 SASEGT. The ends were cut back, 6 bases at V and 6 bases at J, with 17 bases in the middle.